The next 21 T cell receptor beta chains were all read from a single sample in a study of PD-1 blockade in classical Hodgkin lymphoma. Repertoires were generated with immunoSEQ multiplex PCR, while TCRdb's copy carries only in-frame clones and drops some. The data hold tens of thousands of clones, with around 87% observed a single time. Time point in this sample: cycle 4 day 1 (C4D1), after less than seven weeks of nivolumab. All patients relapsed after autologous stem cell transplantation, and brentuximab vedotin exposure varied. Material: peripheral blood mononuclear cells (PBMCs), obtained before the fourth cycle of nivolumab. The receptors here all came from a human donor with classical Hodgkin lymphoma.

This chain links TRBV6-5 with TRBJ2-5, with a tentative D call TRBD2 (6 bases). Trimming took 3 bases from V and 0 from J, leaving 14 bases between them. The CDR3 has 16 amino acids. Germline CDR1 reads MNHEY; CDR2 reads SVGAGI. The CDR3 DNA follows: TGTGCCAGCAGTTATGAGGACTACGGGTACCAAGAGACCCAGTACTTC. Translation: CASSYEDYGYQETQYF.

V is TRBV5-4 and J is TRBJ2-7; 7 nucleotides line up with TRBD2. The junction had 14 bases not matched to a gene; V was cut back by 4 bases and J by 7 bases. The CDR3 has 15 amino acids. The V gene's germline CDR1 is SGHNT and CDR2 YYREEE (reference sequence). CDR3 sequence reads: CASSPGAGAWGEQYF. The CDR3 nucleotides read TGTGCCAGCAGCCCTGGGGCGGGAGCATGGGGTGAGCAGTACTTC.

The V and J genes are TRBV5-8 and TRBJ2-7, with D possibly being TRBD2 (6 bases). CDR3 size: 14 residues. Trimming cost V 2 bases and J 5 bases, with 14 bases left between them. The germline CDR1 and CDR2 sequences are SGHTS and YDEGEE. The CDR3 coding sequence is TGTGCCAGCAGCTTTGTCAGGGAGGTCGACGAGCAGTACTTC. Protein sequence: CASSFVREVDEQYF.

This chain connects TRBV14 to TRBJ2-7; D ambiguous. The V gene's germline CDR1 is SGHDN and CDR2 FVKESK. This CDR3 is built from 15 residues. V was cut by 2 bases and J by 0 bases, with 11 bases left in between. The CDR3 reads CASSQFWSSSYEQYF. The CDR3 coding sequence is TGTGCCAGCAGCCAATTCTGGTCCAGCTCCTACGAGCAGTACTTC.

The chain employs TRBV10-2 and TRBJ1-2, with D unresolved. The germline V and J ends were trimmed by 4 bases and 4 bases, with 13 bases remaining between them. Germline CDR1 and CDR2: WSHSY and SAAADI. The CDR3 loop spans 14 amino acids. The CDR3 sequence is CASSVRQQTYGYTF. In nucleotides, the CDR3 is TGCGCCAGCAGTGTGAGGCAGCAAACCTATGGCTACACCTTC.

The chain couples TRBV19 to TRBJ2-6; D unresolved. Germline V CDR1 and CDR2: LNHDA, SQIVND (reference sequence). Trimming left V 3 bases short and J 0 bases short, with 6 bases between. The CDR3 runs to 15 residues. CDR3 nucleotides: TGTGCCAGTAGTATCGAGATCTCTGGGGCCAACGTCCTGACTTTC. Residues: CASSIEISGANVLTF. The full variable domain, in which reference TRBV19 and TRBJ2-6 provide the parts outside the CDR3, is DGGITQSPKYLFRKEGQNVTLSCEQNLNHDAMYWYRQDPGQGLRLIYYSQIVNDFQKGDIAEGYSVSREKKESFPLTVTSAQKNPTAFYLCASSIEISGANVLTFGAGSRLTVL.

The rearrangement links TRBV28 to TRBJ1-1; a weak D match, TRBD1 (6 bases). The CDR3 spans 17 residues. V was cut by 2 bases and J by 0 bases, with 16 bases left in between. CDR1 and CDR2 from the germline V gene are MDHEN and SYDVKM. The CDR3: CASSLLRGAHMNTEAFF. The CDR3 DNA is TGTGCCAGCAGTTTACTCCGGGGGGCTCATATGAACACTGAAGCTTTCTTT.

This clone has a single count. CDR3 nucleotide sequence: TGTGCCAGCAGGAATGGGGGGCCTCAAGAAAAACTGTTTTTT. Protein sequence: CASRNGGPQEKLFF. The chain has TRBV28 and TRBJ1-4; a weak D match, TRBD1 (6 bases). The V gene lost 6 bases and the J gene lost 8 bases, with 16 bases spanning the gap. The germline CDR1 and CDR2 sequences are MDHEN and SYDVKM. This CDR3 is built from 14 residues.

This clone appeared once. The genes are TRBV12-2 and TRBJ1-5; the listed D gene, TRBD1, was not tested against the DNA. TRBV12-2 is deemed a pseudogene. The CDR3 loop spans 18 amino acids. CDR3 DNA sequence: TGTGCAAGTCGCTTAGCGGATCAGGGGGCGTGGGGCAATCAGCCCCAGCATTTT. It codes for CASRLADQGAWGNQPQHF.

V gene TRBV6-5 combines with J gene TRBJ2-2; D remains ambiguous. In germline, CDR1 is MNHEY, CDR2 SVGAGI. The ends were cut back, 5 bases at V and 0 bases at J, with 10 bases in the middle. The length of the CDR3 is 15 residues. The CDR3: CASSRWRTNTGELFF. The DNA of the CDR3 is TGTGCCAGCAGTCGGTGGCGGACGAACACCGGGGAGCTGTTTTTT.

This chain connects TRBV7-3 to TRBJ2-1, with D unresolved. The CDR3 loop spans 15 amino acids. Germline CDR1 SGHTA, CDR2 FQGTGA. Trimming cost V 2 bases and J 1 base, with 9 bases left between them. CDR3 region: CASSLLMGSYNEQFF. The CDR3 DNA is TGTGCCAGCAGCTTATTAATGGGTTCCTACAATGAGCAGTTCTTC.

CDR3: CASSYSDGQPQHF. The CDR3 coding sequence is TGTGCCAGCAGTTACTCGGACGGTCAGCCCCAGCATTTT. The chain recombines TRBV6-6 with TRBJ1-5; D is unclear. CDR3 size: 13 residues. The V gene's germline CDR1 is MNHNY and CDR2 SVGAGI (reference sequence). V lost 0 bases and J 6 bases, leaving 6 bases between the germline ends.

This clone was seen a handful of times. The J gene is TRBJ2-7, the V gene TRBV28; no clear D. Germline V gives CDR1 MDHEN, CDR2 SYDVKM. V was shortened by 2 bases and J by 8 bases, with 10 bases between the two germline ends. CDR3 size: 12 residues. The CDR3 sequence: CASSLPGLQQYF. The CDR3 coding sequence is TGTGCCAGCAGTTTACCCGGGTTACAGCAGTACTTC.

The chain has TRBV4-2 and TRBJ2-1; no definite D call. The CDR3 runs 12 residues. CDR1 is LGHNA, CDR2 YNFKEQ, per germline. Trimming stripped 1 base from V and 9 bases from J, with 7 bases between. The CDR3 region is CASSQVGFEQFF. CDR3 sequence (DNA): TGTGCCAGCAGCCAAGTGGGGTTTGAGCAGTTCTTC.

The chain employs TRBV7-8 and TRBJ2-1, with a tentative D call TRBD2 (6 bases). Germline V gene data show CDR1 as SGHVS and CDR2 as FQNEAQ. The CDR3 loop spans 11 amino acids. Deletions cut 1 base from V and 12 bases from J, with 7 bases between. The CDR3 DNA is TGTGCCAGCAGCTTAGGCGGGACGCAGTTCTTC. Protein sequence: CASSLGGTQFF.

This chain links TRBV6-4 with TRBJ2-3, with D perhaps TRBD1 (6 bases). Trimming removed 9 bases from V and 2 bases from J, with 15 bases in between. Germline V gene sequence: CDR1 MRHNA, CDR2 SNTAGT. The CDR3 has 14 residues. The DNA of the CDR3 is TGTGCCAGTTCCAGGGGTGAATCCACAGATACGCAGTATTTT. Its protein is CASSRGESTDTQYF.

The rearrangement uses TRBV6-1 and TRBJ2-2; 10 bases are a match to TRBD1. CDR1 and CDR2 from the germline V gene are MNHNS and SASEGT. The CDR3 length is 20 residues. V lost 6 bases, J lost 5 bases, and 21 bases stayed unmatched. The CDR3 region is CASRETGTGVALGVTGELFF. CDR3 nucleotide sequence: TGTGCCAGCAGAGAAACCGGGACAGGGGTGGCGTTGGGGGTGACCGGGGAGCTGTTTTTT.

The rearrangement joins TRBV6-5 to TRBJ1-1, with D possibly matching TRBD1 (6 bases). The CDR3 length is 13 residues. V lost 5 bases, J lost 5 bases, and 12 bases lay in between. Germline CDR1 is MNHEY and CDR2 is SVGAGI. CDR3 nucleotides: TGTGCCAGCAGTCTTGGGACATCGACTGAAGCTTTCTTT. This gives the protein CASSLGTSTEAFF.

This chain uses TRBV25-1 with TRBJ2-5; TRBD2 might be the D (5 bases). The V and J ends lost 3 bases and 6 bases respectively, with 11 bases between them. Looked up from germline, CDR1 is MGHDK and CDR2 is SYGVNS. The CDR3 is 13 amino acids. The CDR3: CASSDPGMKTQYF. Here the CDR3 DNA reads TGTGCCAGCAGTGACCCGGGAATGAAGACCCAGTACTTC.

CDR3 in amino acids: CSVVPNSPGLVHEQYF. CDR3 coding DNA: TGCAGCGTTGTTCCGAATTCGCCGGGCCTGGTTCACGAGCAGTACTTC. The rearrangement links TRBV29-1 to TRBJ2-7; no reliable D call. Trimming cost V 4 bases and J 5 bases, with 24 bases left between them. The CDR3 runs to 16 residues. The germline V gene has CDR1 SQVTM and CDR2 ANQGSEA.

The chain couples TRBV25-1 to TRBJ2-6; 7 bases are shared with TRBD1. J gave up 0 bases and V 3 bases, and 5 bases lay outside the gene matches. This CDR3 region has 17 residues. The germline V gene has CDR1 MGHDK and CDR2 SYGVNS. The CDR3 bases are TGTGCCAGCAGTGACCGGACAGGCTACTCTGGGGCCAACGTCCTGACTTTC. It encodes CASSDRTGYSGANVLTF. Full variable domain (remainder filled in from reference TRBV25-1 and TRBJ2-6): EADIYQTPRYLVIGTGKKITLECSQTMGHDKMYWYQQDPGMELHLIHYSYGVNSTEKGDLSSESTVSRIRTEHFPLTLESARPSHTSQYLCASSDRTGYSGANVLTFGAGSRLTVL.